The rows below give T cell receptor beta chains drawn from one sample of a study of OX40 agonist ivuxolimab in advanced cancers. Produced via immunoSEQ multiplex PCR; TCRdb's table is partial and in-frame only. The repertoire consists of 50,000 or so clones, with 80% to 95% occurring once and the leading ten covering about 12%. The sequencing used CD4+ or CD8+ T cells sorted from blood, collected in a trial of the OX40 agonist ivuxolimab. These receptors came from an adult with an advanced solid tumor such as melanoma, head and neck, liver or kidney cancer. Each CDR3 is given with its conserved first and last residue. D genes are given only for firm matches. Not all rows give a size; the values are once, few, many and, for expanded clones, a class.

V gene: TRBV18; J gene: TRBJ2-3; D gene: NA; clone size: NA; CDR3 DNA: TGTGCCAGCTCACCCTTATTGGGACCCACAGATACGCAGTATTTT; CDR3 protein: CASSPLLGPTDTQYF
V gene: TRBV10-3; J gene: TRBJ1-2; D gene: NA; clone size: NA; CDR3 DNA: TGTGCCATCAGTGAGGCCCCCCCACGTACGGCCCTTTATGGCTACACCTTC; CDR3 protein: CAISEAPPRTALYGYTF
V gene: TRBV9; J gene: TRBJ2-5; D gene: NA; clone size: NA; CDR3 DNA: TGTGCCAGCAGCGTAGACCCCCACGAGACCCAGTACTTC; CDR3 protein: CASSVDPHETQYF
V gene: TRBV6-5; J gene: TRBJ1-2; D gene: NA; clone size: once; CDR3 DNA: TGTGCCAGCTGGAGGCAGGGCTATGGCTACACCTTC; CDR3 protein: CASWRQGYGYTF
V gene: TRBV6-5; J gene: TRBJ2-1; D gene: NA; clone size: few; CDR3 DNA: TGTGCCAGCGGGATCAGGGAGGCCTACAATGAGCAGTTCTTC; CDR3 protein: CASGIREAYNEQFF
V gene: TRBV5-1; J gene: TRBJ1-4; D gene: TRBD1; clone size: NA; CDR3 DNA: TGCGCCAGCAGCCCCGGACAGGGAGAAGAAAAACTGTTTTTT; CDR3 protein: CASSPGQGEEKLFF
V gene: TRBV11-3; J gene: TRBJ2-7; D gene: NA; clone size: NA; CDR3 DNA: TGTGCCAGCAGCTTGGGGGGGCTTGGGTACGAGCAGTACTTC; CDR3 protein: CASSLGGLGYEQYF
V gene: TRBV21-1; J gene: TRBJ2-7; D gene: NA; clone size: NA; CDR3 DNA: TGTGCCAGCAGCCCCTCGCGGACAGGGGACGAGCAGTACTTC; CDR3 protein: CASSPSRTGDEQYF
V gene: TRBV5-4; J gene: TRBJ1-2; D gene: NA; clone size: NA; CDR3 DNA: TGTGCCAGCAGCTTCCTAGGGGATGGCTACACCTTC; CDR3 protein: CASSFLGDGYTF
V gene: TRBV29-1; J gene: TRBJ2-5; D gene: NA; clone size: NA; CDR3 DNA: TGCAGCGTTGGCCTGCCAGTGAGCCAAGAGACCCAGTACTTC; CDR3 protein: CSVGLPVSQETQYF
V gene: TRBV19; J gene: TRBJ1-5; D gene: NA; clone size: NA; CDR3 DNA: TGTGCCAGTAGTATAGCGGGGAGTTTAAGCAATCAGCCCCAGCATTTT; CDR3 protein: CASSIAGSLSNQPQHF